This T cell receptor (beta chain) was recovered during a study of blood T cells in healthy people across ages. Every donor contributed about 10 milliliters of peripheral blood by blood draw. The germline V gene has CDR1 MNHNY and CDR2 SVGAGI (reference sequence). CDR3 length: 15 residues. V shed 6 bases, J shed 6 bases, and the junction held 7 bases outside the gene matches. A second PCR of roughly 7 to 11 cycles used a sample-barcoded 5' primer and a J-beta primer mix. One entry per CDR3 protein, called by TCRdb with MiXCR from the 5' RACE reads. Here the sample spans 1.5 million to 2 million distinct CDR3 sequences, 34% being singletons.

V and J are TRBV6-6 and TRBJ2-2; 10 bases map to TRBD1. The sequence was obtained from a woman between 25 and 40 years old in good health. Specimen: blood. The DNA of the CDR3 is TGTGCCAGCAGCCTAGACAGGGGGCCGGCCGGGGAGCTGTTTTTT. Translation gives CASSLDRGPAGELFF.